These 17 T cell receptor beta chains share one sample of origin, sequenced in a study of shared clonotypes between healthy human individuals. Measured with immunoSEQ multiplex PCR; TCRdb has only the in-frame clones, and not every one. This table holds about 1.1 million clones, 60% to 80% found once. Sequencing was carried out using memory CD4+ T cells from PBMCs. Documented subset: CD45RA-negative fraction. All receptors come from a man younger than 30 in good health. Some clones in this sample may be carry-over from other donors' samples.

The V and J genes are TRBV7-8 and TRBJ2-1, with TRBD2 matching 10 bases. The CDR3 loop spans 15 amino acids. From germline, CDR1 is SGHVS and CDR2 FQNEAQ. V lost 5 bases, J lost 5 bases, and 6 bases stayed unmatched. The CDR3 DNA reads TGTGCCAGCAGCCCCCCTAGCGGGAGAAACAATGAGCAGTTCTTC. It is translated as CASSPPSGRNNEQFF.

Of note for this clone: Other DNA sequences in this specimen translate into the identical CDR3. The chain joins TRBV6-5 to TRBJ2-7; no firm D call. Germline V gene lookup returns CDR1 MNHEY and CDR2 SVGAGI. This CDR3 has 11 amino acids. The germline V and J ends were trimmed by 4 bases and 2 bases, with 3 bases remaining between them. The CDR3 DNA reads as TGTGCCAGCAGTTCTACCTACGAGCAGTACTTC. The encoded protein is CASSSTYEQYF.

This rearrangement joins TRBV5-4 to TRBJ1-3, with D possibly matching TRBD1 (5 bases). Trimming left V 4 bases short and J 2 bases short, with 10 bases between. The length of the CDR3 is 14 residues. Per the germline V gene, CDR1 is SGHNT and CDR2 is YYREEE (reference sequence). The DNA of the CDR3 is TGTGCCAGCAGCCCACAGGTTACTGGAAACACCATATATTTT. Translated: CASSPQVTGNTIYF.

CDR3 DNA: TGTGCCAGCAGTTTATTGGTTAGGCGTGACAGGGTCACTGAAGCTTTCTTT. Its translation is CASSLLVRRDRVTEAFF. This sequence joins TRBV27 and TRBJ1-1, with 7 bases aligning to TRBD1. This CDR3 region has 17 residues. The V gene's germline CDR1 is MNHEY and CDR2 SMNVEV (reference sequence). With 1 base clipped from V and 4 bases from J, the junction kept 12 bases outside the gene matches.

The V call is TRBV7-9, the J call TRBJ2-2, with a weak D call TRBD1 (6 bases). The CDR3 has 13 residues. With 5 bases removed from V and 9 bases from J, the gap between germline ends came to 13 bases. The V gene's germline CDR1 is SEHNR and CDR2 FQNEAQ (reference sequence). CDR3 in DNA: TGTGCCAGCAGCACCAGGGGAACAAGGGAGCTGTTTTTT. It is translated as CASSTRGTRELFF. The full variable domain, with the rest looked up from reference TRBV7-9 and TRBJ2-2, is DTGVSQNPRHKITKRGQNVTFRCDPISEHNRLYWYRQTLGQGPEFLTYFQNEAQLEKSRLLSDRFSAERPKGSFSTLEIQRTEQGDSAMYLCASSTRGTRELFFGEGSRLTVL.

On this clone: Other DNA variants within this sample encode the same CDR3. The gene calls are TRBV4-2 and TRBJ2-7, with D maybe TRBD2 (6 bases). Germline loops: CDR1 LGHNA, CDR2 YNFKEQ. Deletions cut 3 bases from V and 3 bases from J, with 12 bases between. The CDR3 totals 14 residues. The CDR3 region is CASSQGGGGYEQYF. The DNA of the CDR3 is TGTGCCAGCAGCCAGGGGGGTGGGGGCTACGAGCAGTACTTC.

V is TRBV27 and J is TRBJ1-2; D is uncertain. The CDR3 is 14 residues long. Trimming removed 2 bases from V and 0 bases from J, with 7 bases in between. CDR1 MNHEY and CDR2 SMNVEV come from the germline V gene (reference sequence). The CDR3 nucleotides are TGTGCCAGCAGTTTAGGTGGCTCTAACTATGGCTACACCTTC. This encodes CASSLGGSNYGYTF.

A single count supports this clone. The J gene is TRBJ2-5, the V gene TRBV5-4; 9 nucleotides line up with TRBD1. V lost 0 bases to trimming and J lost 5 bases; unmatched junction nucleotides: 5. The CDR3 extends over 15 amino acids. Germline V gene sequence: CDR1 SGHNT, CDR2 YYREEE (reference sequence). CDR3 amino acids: CASSLGDRGSETQYF. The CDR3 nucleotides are TGTGCCAGCAGCTTGGGTGACAGGGGGTCGGAGACCCAGTACTTC.

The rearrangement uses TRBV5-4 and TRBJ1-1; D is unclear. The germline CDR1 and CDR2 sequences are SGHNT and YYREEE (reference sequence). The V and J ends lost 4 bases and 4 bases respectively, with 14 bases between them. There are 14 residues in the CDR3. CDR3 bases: TGTGCCAGCAGCACCGGAGCCCCAACCACTGAAGCTTTCTTT. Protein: CASSTGAPTTEAFF.

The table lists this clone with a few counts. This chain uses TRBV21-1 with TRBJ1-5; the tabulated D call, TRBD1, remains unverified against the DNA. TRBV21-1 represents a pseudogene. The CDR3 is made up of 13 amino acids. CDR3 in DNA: TGTGCCAGCAGCAAATTGGGCGATCAGCCCCAGCATTTT. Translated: CASSKLGDQPQHF.

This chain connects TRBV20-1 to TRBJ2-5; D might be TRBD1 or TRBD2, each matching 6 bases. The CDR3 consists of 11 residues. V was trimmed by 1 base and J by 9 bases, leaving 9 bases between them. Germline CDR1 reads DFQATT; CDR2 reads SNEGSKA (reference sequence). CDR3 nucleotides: TGCAGTGCTAGAGTAGGGGGGCCCCAGTACTTC. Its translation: CSARVGGPQYF.

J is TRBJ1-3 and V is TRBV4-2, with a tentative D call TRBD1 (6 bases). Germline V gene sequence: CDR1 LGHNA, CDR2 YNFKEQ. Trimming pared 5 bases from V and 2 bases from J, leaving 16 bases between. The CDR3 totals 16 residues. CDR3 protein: CASSSRGVVAGNTIYF. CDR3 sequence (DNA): TGTGCCAGCAGCTCGAGGGGGGTGGTGGCTGGAAACACCATATATTTT.

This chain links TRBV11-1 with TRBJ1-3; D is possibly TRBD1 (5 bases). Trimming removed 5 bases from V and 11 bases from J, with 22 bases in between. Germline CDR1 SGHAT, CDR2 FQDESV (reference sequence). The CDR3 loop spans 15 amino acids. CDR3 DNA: TGTGCCAGCAGCCCGCGGTTGGGACCCCAGTCCGCCATATATTTT. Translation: CASSPRLGPQSAIYF.

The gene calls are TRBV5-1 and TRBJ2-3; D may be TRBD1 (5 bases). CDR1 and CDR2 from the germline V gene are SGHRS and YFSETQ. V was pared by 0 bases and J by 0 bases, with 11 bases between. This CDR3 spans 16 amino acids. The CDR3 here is CASSLGLDTSTDTQYF. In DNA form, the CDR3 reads TGCGCCAGCAGCTTGGGTTTGGACACAAGCACAGATACGCAGTATTTT.

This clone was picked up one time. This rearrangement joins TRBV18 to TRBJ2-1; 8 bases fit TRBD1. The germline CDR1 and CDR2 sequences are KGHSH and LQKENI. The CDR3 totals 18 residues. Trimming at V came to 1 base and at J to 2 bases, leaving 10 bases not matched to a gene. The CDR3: CASSPQRGRDRTYNEQFF. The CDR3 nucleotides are TGTGCCAGCTCACCACAGAGGGGGCGGGACAGGACCTACAATGAGCAGTTCTTC.

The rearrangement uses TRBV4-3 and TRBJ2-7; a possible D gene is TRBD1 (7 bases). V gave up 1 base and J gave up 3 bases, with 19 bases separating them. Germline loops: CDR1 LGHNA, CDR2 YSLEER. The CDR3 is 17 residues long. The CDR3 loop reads CASSQAGIQGTFYEQYF. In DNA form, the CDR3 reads TGCGCCAGCAGCCAAGCCGGCATACAGGGGACTTTCTACGAGCAGTACTTC.

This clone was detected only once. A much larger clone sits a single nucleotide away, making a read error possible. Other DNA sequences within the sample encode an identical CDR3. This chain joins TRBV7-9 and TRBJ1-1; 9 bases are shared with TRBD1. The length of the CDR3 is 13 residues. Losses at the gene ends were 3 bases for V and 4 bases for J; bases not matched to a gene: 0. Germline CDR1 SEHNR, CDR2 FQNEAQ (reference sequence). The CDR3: CASSLTGGTEAFF. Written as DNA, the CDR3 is TGTGCCAGCAGCTTGACAGGGGGCACTGAAGCTTTCTTT.